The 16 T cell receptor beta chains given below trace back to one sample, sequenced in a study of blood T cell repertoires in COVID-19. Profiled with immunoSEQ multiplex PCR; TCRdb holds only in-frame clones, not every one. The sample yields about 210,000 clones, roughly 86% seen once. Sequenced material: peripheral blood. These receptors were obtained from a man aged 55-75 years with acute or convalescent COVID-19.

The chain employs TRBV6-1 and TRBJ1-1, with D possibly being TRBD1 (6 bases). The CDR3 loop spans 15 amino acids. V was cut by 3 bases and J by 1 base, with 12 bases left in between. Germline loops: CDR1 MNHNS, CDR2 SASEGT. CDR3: CASSDGTGRNTEAFF. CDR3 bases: TGTGCCAGCAGTGATGGAACAGGGAGGAACACTGAAGCTTTCTTT.

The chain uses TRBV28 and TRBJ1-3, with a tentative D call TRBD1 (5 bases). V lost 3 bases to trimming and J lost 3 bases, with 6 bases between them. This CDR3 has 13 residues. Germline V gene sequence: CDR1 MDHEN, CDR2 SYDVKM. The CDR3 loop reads CASSLTDGNTIYF. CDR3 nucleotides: TGTGCCAGCAGTTTGACAGATGGAAACACCATATATTTT.

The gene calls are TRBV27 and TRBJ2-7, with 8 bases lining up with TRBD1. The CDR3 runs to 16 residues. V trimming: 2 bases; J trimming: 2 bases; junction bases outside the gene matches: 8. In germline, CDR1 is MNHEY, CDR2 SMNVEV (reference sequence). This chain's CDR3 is CASSLAGGASPYEQYF. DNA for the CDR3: TGTGCCAGCAGTTTAGCAGGGGGCGCTTCCCCCTACGAGCAGTACTTC.

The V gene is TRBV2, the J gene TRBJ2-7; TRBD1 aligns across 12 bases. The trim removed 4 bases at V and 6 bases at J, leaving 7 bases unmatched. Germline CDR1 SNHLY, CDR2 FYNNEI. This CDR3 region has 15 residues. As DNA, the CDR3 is TGTGCCAGCAGTGTGTCCGGGACAGGGGGCTTCGAGCAGTACTTC. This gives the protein CASSVSGTGGFEQYF.

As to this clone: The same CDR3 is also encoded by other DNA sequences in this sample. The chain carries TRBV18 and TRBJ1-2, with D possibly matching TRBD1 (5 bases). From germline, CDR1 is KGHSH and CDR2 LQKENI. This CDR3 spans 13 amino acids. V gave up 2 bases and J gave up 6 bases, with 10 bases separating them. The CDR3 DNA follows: TGTGCCAGCTCACCATTGGCGGGGGATGGCTACACCTTC. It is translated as CASSPLAGDGYTF.

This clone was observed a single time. The CDR3 sequence: CASTLRQGGSYEQYF. CDR3 DNA sequence: TGTGCCAGCACCCTTAGACAGGGGGGTTCCTACGAGCAGTACTTC. The chain carries TRBV2 and TRBJ2-7; 9 nucleotides line up with TRBD1. V lost 7 bases and J lost 1; bases outside the gene matches: 8. Germline V gene sequence: CDR1 SNHLY, CDR2 FYNNEI. The CDR3 spans 15 residues.

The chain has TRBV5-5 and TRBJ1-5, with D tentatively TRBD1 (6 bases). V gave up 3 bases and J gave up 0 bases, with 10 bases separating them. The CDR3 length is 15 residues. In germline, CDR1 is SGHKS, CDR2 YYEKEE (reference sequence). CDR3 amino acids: CASSSDRSSNQPQHF. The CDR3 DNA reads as TGTGCCAGCAGCTCAGACAGGAGTAGCAATCAGCCCCAGCATTTT.

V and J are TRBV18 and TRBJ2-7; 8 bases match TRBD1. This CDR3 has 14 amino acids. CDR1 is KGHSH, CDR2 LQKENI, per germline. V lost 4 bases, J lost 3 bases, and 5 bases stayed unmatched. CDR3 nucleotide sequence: TGTGCCAGCTCACTGGGACAGGTGTACTACGAGCAGTACTTC. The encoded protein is CASSLGQVYYEQYF.

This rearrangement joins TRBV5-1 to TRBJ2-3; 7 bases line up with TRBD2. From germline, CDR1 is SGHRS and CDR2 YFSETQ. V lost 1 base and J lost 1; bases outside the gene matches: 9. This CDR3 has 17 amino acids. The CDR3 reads CASSLFPAGMGTDTQYF. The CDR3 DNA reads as TGCGCCAGCAGCTTGTTCCCAGCGGGAATGGGCACAGATACGCAGTATTTT.

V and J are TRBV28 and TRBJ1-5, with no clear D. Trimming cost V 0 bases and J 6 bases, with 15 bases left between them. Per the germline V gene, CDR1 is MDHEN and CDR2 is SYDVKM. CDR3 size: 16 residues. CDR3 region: CASSLWGEGSGQPQHF. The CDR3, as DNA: TGTGCCAGCAGTTTATGGGGAGAGGGAAGCGGTCAGCCCCAGCATTTT.

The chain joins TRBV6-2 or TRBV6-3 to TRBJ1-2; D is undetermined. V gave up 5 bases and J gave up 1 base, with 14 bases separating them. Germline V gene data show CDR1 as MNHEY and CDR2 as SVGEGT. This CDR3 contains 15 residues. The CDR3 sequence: CASSRDRDLNYGYTF. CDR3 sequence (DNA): TGTGCCAGCAGTCGTGACCGGGATCTTAACTATGGCTACACCTTC.

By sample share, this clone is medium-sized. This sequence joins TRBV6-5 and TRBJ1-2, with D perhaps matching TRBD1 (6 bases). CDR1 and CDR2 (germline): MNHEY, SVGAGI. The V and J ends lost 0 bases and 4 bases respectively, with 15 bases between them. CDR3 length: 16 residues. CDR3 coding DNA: TGTGCCAGCAGTTACTCGAGGGGAACAGGGTTCTATGGCTACACCTTC. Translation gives CASSYSRGTGFYGYTF.

The CDR3 region has the DNA TGTGCCATCTCTGAAGCTGCGGGCAGGGGTCGTAACGAGCAGTACTTC. It yields the protein CAISEAAGRGRNEQYF. J is TRBJ2-7 and V is TRBV10-3; TRBD1 is a possible D gene (6 bases). The CDR3 covers 16 residues. Germline V CDR1 and CDR2: ENHRY, SYGVKD. Trimming took off 8 bases at V and 5 bases at J, with 25 bases between the two ends.

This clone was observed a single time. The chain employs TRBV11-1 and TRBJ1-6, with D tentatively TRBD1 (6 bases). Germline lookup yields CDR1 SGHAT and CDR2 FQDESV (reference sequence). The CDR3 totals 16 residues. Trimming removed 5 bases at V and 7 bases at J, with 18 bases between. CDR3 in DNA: TGTGCCAGCAGCCTATCCCGGGAGGGGGTGAATTCACCCCTCCACTTT. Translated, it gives CASSLSREGVNSPLHF.

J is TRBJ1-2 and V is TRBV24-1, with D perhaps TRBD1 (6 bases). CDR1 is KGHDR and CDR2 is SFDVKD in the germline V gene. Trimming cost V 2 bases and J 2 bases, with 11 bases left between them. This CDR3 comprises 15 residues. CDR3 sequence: CATSDWGRGNYGYTF. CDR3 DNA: TGTGCCACCAGTGATTGGGGCAGGGGAAACTATGGCTACACCTTC.

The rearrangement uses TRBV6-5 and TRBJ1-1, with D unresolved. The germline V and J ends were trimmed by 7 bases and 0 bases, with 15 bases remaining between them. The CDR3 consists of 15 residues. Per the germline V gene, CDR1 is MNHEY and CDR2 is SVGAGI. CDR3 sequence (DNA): TGTGCCAGCAAAGGCAGGCCTCTGATGAACACTGAAGCTTTCTTT. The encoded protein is CASKGRPLMNTEAFF.